What follows are 18 T cell receptor beta chains derived from one specimen sequenced in a study of blood T cell repertoires in COVID-19. Repertoires were generated with immunoSEQ multiplex PCR, while TCRdb's copy carries only in-frame clones and drops some. The table records 170,000 or so clones, approximately 83% of them present only once. Material for sequencing was peripheral blood. Receptors originate from a woman in her thirties or forties with COVID-19, enrolled during active disease.

This clone has more than one count but fewer than ten. The chain links TRBV11-3 to TRBJ1-4; maybe TRBD1 (5 bases). Trimming took off 0 bases at V and 11 bases at J, with 10 bases between the two ends. The CDR3 extends over 13 amino acids. Germline assignment: CDR1 SGHNT and CDR2 YENEEA. The CDR3 loop is CASSLDFAGKLFF. The CDR3 DNA reads as TGTGCCAGCAGCTTAGATTTTGCAGGGAAACTGTTTTTT.

The CDR3 sequence: CASSSIFHSGIIDKRREKLFF. The CDR3 DNA reads TGCGCCAGCAGCTCTATCTTCCATTCCGGGATCATCGATAAGCGACGAGAAAAACTGTTTTTT. This chain uses TRBV5-1 with TRBJ1-4; D remains ambiguous. CDR3 size: 21 residues. Deletions cut 3 bases from V and 8 bases from J, with 35 bases between. Per the germline V gene, CDR1 is SGHRS and CDR2 is YFSETQ. Full variable domain (missing parts from reference TRBV5-1 and TRBJ1-4): KAGVTQTPRYLIKTRGQQVTLSCSPISGHRSVSWYQQTPGQGLQFLFEYFSETQRNKGNFPGRFSGRQFSNSRSEMNVSTLELGDSALYLCASSSIFHSGIIDKRREKLFFGSGTQLSVL.

The V and J genes are TRBV7-8 and TRBJ1-2, with 7 bases matching TRBD1. The V gene end was trimmed by 5 bases and the J gene end by 6 bases; junction bases not matched to a gene: 15. CDR1 is SGHVS, CDR2 FQNEAQ, per germline. The CDR3 sequence is 16 residues long. The CDR3 loop is CASSPGFRDRVHGYTF. CDR3 in DNA: TGTGCCAGCAGCCCGGGTTTCAGAGACAGGGTCCATGGCTACACCTTC.

This chain links TRBV5-1 with TRBJ1-1; no reliable D call. The CDR3 is 12 amino acids. CDR1 SGHRS and CDR2 YFSETQ come from the germline V gene. The V end lost 2 bases, the J end lost 0 bases, and 2 bases lay between the germline ends. CDR3 protein: CASSFMNTEAFF. Written as DNA, the CDR3 is TGCGCCAGCAGCTTTATGAACACTGAAGCTTTCTTT.

The chain joins TRBV6-5 to TRBJ1-1, with 7 bases fitting TRBD1. J lost 5 bases, V lost 5 bases, and 8 bases had no gene match. CDR1 MNHEY and CDR2 SVGAGI come from the germline V gene. The CDR3 is 14 residues long. The CDR3 DNA follows: TGTGCCAGCAGTCCCCCAGGGGGAAGTACTGAAGCTTTCTTT. It encodes CASSPPGGSTEAFF.

The chain has TRBV7-9 and TRBJ2-3; unclear D gene. The CDR3 has 17 amino acids. V lost 3 bases and J lost 2, with 18 bases in between. Germline CDR1 and CDR2: SEHNR and FQNEAQ (reference sequence). CDR3 nucleotides: TGTGCCAGCAGCTTCCCCGTCAATAGTATCACCACAGATACGCAGTATTTT. This encodes CASSFPVNSITTDTQYF.

This sequence joins TRBV1 and TRBJ2-7; the tabulated D call, TRBD1, remains unverified against the DNA. TRBV1 is described as a pseudogene. CDR3 length: 16 amino acids. CDR3 sequence: CTWAFHRTGVFQEQYF. The CDR3 nucleotides are TGCACCTGGGCTTTCCACCGGACAGGAGTTTTTCAAGAGCAGTACTTC.

This clone appeared once. The CDR3 protein is CASATYDSNNQPQHF. The CDR3 coding sequence is TGTGCCAGCGCTACATACGACTCCAACAATCAGCCCCAGCATTTT. V is TRBV18 and J is TRBJ1-5; no clear D gene. V was shortened by 8 bases and J by 3 bases, with 17 bases between the two germline ends. CDR3 length: 15 amino acids. CDR1 is KGHSH, CDR2 LQKENI, per germline.

J is TRBJ1-2 and V is TRBV27, with D hard to call. V shed 3 bases and J shed 6 bases, with 17 bases lying between them. This CDR3 region has 15 residues. Germline loops: CDR1 MNHEY, CDR2 SMNVEV (reference sequence). The CDR3 DNA sequence: TGTGCCAGCAGTTTTTTTAGCCAGAAACTGAATGGCTACACCTTC. Translating gives CASSFFSQKLNGYTF.

The chain has TRBV27 and TRBJ2-7; D uncertain. Looked up from germline, CDR1 is MNHEY and CDR2 is SMNVEV (reference sequence). The CDR3 extends over 13 amino acids. V lost 10 bases and J 3 bases, leaving 16 bases between the germline ends. The CDR3 DNA is TGTGCCACGATGCGCGGAAAAAACTACGAGCAGTACTTC. Translating it yields CATMRGKNYEQYF.

This rearrangement joins TRBV9 to TRBJ1-1; weak D call: TRBD1 (6 bases). The CDR3 is made up of 13 amino acids. V was trimmed by 2 bases and J by 5 bases, leaving 10 bases between them. Germline V CDR1 and CDR2: SGDLS, YYNGEE. CDR3 in amino acids: CASSVPQGTEAFF. Written as DNA, the CDR3 is TGTGCCAGCAGCGTCCCTCAGGGGACTGAAGCTTTCTTT.

Sample share makes this clone medium-sized (0.01 to 0.1%). V is TRBV27 and J is TRBJ1-6, with TRBD1 matching over 9 bases. The junction had 12 bases not matched to a gene; V was cut back by 9 bases and J by 15 bases. The CDR3 is 13 residues long. Germline CDR1 and CDR2: MNHEY and SMNVEV (reference sequence). The CDR3 nucleotides read TGTGCCAGTACCGGGACAGGGACCCCGATCCTCCACTTT. Translated: CASTGTGTPILHF.

The chain couples TRBV12-3 or TRBV12-4 to TRBJ2-7; TRBD1 is a possible D gene (6 bases). Trimming pared 9 bases from V and 6 bases from J, leaving 18 bases between. This CDR3 is 13 amino acids long. The CDR3 region has the DNA TGTGCCAGTGCAGGGGCCACGTTCGGCGAGCAGTACTTC. Residues: CASAGATFGEQYF.

The chain has TRBV18 and TRBJ2-2; possibly TRBD1 for D (5 bases). Deletions cut 3 bases from V and 0 bases from J, with 5 bases between. The CDR3 has 14 amino acids. Germline V CDR1 and CDR2: KGHSH, LQKENI. The chain's CDR3 is CASSPGPNTGELFF. As DNA, the CDR3 is TGTGCCAGCTCACCGGGGCCGAACACCGGGGAGCTGTTTTTT.

The chain uses TRBV6-5 and TRBJ1-1, with TRBD1 identical over 10 bases. The CDR3 has 13 amino acids. The trim removed 7 bases at V and 3 bases at J, leaving 2 bases unmatched. Germline CDR1 reads MNHEY; CDR2 reads SVGAGI. The CDR3 loop is CASNGQGDTEAFF. CDR3 nucleotides: TGTGCCAGCAATGGACAGGGGGACACTGAAGCTTTCTTT.

The sample holds one count of this clone. This sequence joins TRBV28 and TRBJ1-6; no clear D gene. V lost 5 bases and J 7 bases, leaving 15 bases between the germline ends. The CDR3 is 15 amino acids. Germline assignment: CDR1 MDHEN and CDR2 SYDVKM. The CDR3 DNA follows: TGTGCCAGCAGTCCCCCGGGAGCCCAAAATTCACCCCTCCACTTT. It specifies CASSPPGAQNSPLHF.

A single count supports this clone. This chain connects TRBV24-1 to TRBJ2-1, with D tentatively TRBD1 (7 bases). CDR1 is KGHDR and CDR2 is SFDVKD in the germline V gene. The CDR3 runs to 15 residues. V shed 6 bases and J shed 4 bases, with 15 bases lying between them. The CDR3 loop is CATSIAGGMYNEQFF. CDR3 nucleotide sequence: TGTGCCACCAGTATCGCAGGGGGGATGTACAATGAGCAGTTCTTC.

The rearrangement uses TRBV9 and TRBJ2-1; D is perhaps TRBD2 (5 bases). Germline V lookup: CDR1 SGDLS, CDR2 YYNGEE. Trimming removed 4 bases from V and 4 bases from J, with 12 bases in between. There are 14 residues in the CDR3. The CDR3 bases are TGTGCCAGCAGCTCAAGGACTGGTTACAATGAGCAGTTCTTC. Residues: CASSSRTGYNEQFF.